This T cell receptor beta chain came from a study of T cell clonality in common variable immunodeficiency. Broader study findings: Reportedly, TCR beta sequences from common variable immunodeficiency showed fewer deletions and N-nucleotide insertions. CVID subjects shared fewer TCRbeta clones than healthy controls did.

No CVID subject was ill or on immunomodulatory drugs when sampled. Sequencing input was equivalent genomic DNA from CVID and controls. The table came from immunoSEQ multiplex PCR; TCRdb's copy has only in-frame clones and leaves some out. The sample shows roughly 20,000 clones, no singletons; the ten largest hold approximately 2.6%. Per the germline V gene, CDR1 is SGHTA and CDR2 is FQGNSA. The V and J ends lost 6 bases and 2 bases respectively, with 13 bases between them. The CDR3 is 14 residues long. Points on this clone: Its specificity is unknown. The DNA ends 3 residues before the CDR3 does, and the rest of the CDR3 is filled in from the germline J gene.

Material: peripheral blood mononuclear cells. This chain links TRBV7-2 with TRBJ1-1; a possible D gene is TRBD1 (5 bases). The source of this sequence is a human donor with common variable immunodeficiency. The sequenced part of the CDR3 DNA is TGTGCCAGCAGGCGAACGACAGTCAACACTGAA. Amino acids: CASRRTTVNTE. The full CDR3 protein reads CASRRTTVNTEAFF.